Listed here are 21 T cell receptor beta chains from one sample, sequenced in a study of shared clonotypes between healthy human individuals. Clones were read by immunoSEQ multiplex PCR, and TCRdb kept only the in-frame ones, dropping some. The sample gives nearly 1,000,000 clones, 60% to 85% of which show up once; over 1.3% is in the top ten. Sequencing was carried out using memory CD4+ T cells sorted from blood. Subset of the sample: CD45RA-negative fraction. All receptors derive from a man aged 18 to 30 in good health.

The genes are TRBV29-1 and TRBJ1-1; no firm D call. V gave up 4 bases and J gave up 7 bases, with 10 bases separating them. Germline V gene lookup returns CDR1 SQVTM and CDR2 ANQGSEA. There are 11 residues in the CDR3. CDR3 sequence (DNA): TGCAGCGTTGTAATGGGTAATGAAGCTTTCTTT. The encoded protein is CSVVMGNEAFF.

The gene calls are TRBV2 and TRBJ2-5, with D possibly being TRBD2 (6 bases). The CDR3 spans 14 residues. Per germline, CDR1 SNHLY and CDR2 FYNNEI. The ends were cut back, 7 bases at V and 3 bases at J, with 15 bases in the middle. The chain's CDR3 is CASNWAGMKETQYF. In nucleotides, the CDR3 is TGTGCCAGCAATTGGGCGGGAATGAAAGAGACCCAGTACTTC.

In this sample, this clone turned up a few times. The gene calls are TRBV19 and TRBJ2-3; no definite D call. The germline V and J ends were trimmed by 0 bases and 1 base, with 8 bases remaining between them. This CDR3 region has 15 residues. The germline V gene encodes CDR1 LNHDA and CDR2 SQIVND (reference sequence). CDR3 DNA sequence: TGTGCCAGTAGTATAGACCTGTCAGGCACAGATACGCAGTATTTT. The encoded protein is CASSIDLSGTDTQYF.

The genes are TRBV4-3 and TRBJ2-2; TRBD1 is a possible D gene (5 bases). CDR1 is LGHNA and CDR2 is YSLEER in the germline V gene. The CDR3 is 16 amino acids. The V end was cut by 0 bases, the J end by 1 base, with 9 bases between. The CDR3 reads CASSQEAGWNTGELFF. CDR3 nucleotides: TGCGCCAGCAGCCAAGAAGCAGGGTGGAACACCGGGGAGCTGTTTTTT.

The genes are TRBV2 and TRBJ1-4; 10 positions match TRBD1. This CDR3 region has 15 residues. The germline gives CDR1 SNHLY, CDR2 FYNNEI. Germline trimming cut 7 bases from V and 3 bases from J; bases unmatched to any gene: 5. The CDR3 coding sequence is TGTGCCAGCAAGACAGGGGGCGCCTCTAATGAAAAACTGTTTTTT. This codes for CASKTGGASNEKLFF.

The CDR3 DNA reads TGCGCCAGCAGCACCGGGACAGGGGATAACACAGATACGCAGTATTTT. This sequence encodes CASSTGTGDNTDTQYF. The chain links TRBV5-1 to TRBJ2-3; 10 bases are shared with TRBD1. This CDR3 spans 16 amino acids. After removal of 4 bases from V and 2 bases from J, the junction contained 7 bases not matched to a gene. Germline assignment: CDR1 SGHRS and CDR2 YFSETQ. The complete variable domain, with remaining parts taken from reference TRBV5-1 and TRBJ2-3, reads KAGVTQTPRYLIKTRGQQVTLSCSPISGHRSVSWYQQTPGQGLQFLFEYFSETQRNKGNFPGRFSGRQFSNSRSEMNVSTLELGDSALYLCASSTGTGDNTDTQYFGPGTRLTVL.

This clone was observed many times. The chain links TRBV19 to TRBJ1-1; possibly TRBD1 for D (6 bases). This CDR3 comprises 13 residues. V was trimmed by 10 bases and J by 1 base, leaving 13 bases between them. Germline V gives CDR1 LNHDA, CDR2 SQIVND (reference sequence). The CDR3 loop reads CATQRGGNTEAFF. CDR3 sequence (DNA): TGTGCCACCCAAAGAGGGGGGAACACTGAAGCTTTCTTT.

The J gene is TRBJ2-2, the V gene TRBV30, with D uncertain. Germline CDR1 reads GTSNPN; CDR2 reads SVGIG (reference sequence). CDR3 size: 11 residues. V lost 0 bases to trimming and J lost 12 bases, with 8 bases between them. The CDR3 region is CAWSVMGQLFF. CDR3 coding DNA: TGTGCCTGGAGTGTGATGGGCCAGCTGTTTTTT.

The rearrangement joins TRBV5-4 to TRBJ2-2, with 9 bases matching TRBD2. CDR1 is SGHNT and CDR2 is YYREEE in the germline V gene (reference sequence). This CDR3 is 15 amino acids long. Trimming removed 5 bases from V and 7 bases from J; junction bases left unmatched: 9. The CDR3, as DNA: TGTGCCAGCAGTCCGGGACTAGCTGAACTCGGGGAGCTGTTTTTT. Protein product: CASSPGLAELGELFF.

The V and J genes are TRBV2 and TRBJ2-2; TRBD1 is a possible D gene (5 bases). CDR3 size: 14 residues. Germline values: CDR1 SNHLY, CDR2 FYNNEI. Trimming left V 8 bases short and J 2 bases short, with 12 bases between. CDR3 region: CASSRDTNTGELFF. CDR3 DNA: TGTGCCAGCTCCAGGGATACAAACACCGGGGAGCTGTTTTTT.

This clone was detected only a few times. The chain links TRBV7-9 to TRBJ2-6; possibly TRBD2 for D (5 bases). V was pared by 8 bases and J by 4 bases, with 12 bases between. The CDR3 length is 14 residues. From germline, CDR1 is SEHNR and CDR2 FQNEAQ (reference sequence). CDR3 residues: CASAGFRGANVLTF. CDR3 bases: TGTGCCAGCGCGGGCTTTAGGGGGGCCAACGTCCTGACTTTC.

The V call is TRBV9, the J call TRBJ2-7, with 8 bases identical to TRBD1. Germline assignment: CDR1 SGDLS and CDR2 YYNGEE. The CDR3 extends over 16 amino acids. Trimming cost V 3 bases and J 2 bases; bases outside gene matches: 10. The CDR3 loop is CASSEGDRSLPYEQYF. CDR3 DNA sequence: TGTGCCAGCAGCGAGGGGGACAGGTCCCTCCCCTACGAGCAGTACTTC.

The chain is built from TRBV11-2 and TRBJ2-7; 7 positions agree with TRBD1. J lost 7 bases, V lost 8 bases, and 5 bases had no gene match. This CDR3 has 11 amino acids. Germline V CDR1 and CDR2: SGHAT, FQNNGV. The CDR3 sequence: CASLTGREQYF. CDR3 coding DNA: TGTGCCAGCCTGACAGGGCGGGAGCAGTACTTC. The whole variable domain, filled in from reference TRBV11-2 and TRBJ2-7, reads EAGVAQSPRYKIIEKRQSVAFWCNPISGHATLYWYQQILGQGPKLLIQFQNNGVVDDSQLPKDRFSAERLKGVDSTLKIQPAKLEDSAVYLCASLTGREQYFGPGTRLTVT.

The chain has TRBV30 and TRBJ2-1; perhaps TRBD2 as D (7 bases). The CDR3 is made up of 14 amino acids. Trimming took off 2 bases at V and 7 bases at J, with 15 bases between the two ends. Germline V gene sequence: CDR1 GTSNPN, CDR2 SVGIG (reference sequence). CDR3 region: CAWSKAGAINEQFF. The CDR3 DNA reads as TGTGCCTGGAGTAAGGCGGGGGCCATTAATGAGCAGTTCTTC.

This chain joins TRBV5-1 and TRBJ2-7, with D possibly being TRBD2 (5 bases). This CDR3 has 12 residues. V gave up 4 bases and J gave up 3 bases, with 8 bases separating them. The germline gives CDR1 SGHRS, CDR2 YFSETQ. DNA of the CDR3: TGCGCCAGCAGCACCGGAGGCTACGAGCAGTACTTC. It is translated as CASSTGGYEQYF.

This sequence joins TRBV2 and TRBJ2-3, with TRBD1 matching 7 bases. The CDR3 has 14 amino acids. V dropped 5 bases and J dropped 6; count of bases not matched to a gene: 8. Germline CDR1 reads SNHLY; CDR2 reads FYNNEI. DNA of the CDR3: TGTGCCAGCAGTTTCGGACAGGCGACGGATACGCAGTATTTT. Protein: CASSFGQATDTQYF.

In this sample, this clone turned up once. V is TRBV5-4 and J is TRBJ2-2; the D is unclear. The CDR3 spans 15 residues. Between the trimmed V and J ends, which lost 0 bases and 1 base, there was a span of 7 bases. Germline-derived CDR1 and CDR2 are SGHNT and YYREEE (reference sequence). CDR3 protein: CASSLAQQNTGELFF. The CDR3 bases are TGTGCCAGCAGCTTGGCCCAACAGAACACCGGGGAGCTGTTTTTT.

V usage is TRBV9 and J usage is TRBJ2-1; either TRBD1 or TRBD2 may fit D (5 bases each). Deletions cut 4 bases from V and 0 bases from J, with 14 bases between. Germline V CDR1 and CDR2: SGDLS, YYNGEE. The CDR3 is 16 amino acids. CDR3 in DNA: TGTGCCAGCAGCCTAGGTGGGGACCTCTCCTACAATGAGCAGTTCTTC. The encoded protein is CASSLGGDLSYNEQFF.

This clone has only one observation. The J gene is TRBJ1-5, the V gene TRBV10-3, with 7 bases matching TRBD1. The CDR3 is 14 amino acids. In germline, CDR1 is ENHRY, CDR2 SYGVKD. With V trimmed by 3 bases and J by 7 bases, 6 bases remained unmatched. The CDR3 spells CAISEGGGTQPQHF. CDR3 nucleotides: TGTGCCATCAGTGAAGGAGGGGGCACACAGCCCCAGCATTTT.

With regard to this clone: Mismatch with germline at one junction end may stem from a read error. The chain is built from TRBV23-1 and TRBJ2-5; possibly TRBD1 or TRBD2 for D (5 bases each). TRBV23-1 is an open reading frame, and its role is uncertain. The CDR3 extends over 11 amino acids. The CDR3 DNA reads TGTGCCCCTGGGGACGGTGAGACCCAGTACTTC. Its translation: CAPGDGETQYF.

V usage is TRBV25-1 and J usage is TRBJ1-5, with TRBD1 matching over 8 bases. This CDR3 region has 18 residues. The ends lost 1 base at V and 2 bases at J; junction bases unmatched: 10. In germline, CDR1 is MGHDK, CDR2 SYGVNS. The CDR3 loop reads CASSESGQGAGGNQPQHF. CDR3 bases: TGTGCCAGCAGTGAATCGGGGCAGGGGGCAGGTGGCAATCAGCCCCAGCATTTT.